This T cell receptor beta chain was obtained from a study of long-term antiretroviral therapy in people with HIV. Overall study results and limits: Older ART regimens were possibly in use when the blood was collected between 2004 and 2017. HIV repertoires covered narrower CDR3 length ranges than controls did.

Deletions cut 6 bases from V and 8 bases from J, with 17 bases between. This CDR3 region has 14 residues. Germline assignment: CDR1 MNHEY and CDR2 SMNVEV (reference sequence). It was version v3.0 of the immunoSEQ assay that was run at survey level. Per-sample TRB depth target: about 35,000-50,000 T-cell genomes. Libraries were prepared by immunoSEQ multiplex PCR; TCRdb keeps only in-frame clonotypes and omits some of them. This table holds 30,000 to 40,000 clones, over 70% found once. Every one of the donors gave at least one pre-ART PBMC sample and at least two post-ART PBMC samples. On this clone itself: Its specificity is unknown.

The rearrangement uses TRBV27 and TRBJ2-1, with D perhaps matching TRBD2 (6 bases). The sample was unsorted PBMCs, taken 3.1 years after starting antiretroviral therapy. This TCR came from a woman aged 50 to 65 with HIV. Written as DNA, the CDR3 is TGTGCCAGCAGGAACTATGGGGGGTATTATGAGCAGTTCTTC. Amino acids: CASRNYGGYYEQFF.